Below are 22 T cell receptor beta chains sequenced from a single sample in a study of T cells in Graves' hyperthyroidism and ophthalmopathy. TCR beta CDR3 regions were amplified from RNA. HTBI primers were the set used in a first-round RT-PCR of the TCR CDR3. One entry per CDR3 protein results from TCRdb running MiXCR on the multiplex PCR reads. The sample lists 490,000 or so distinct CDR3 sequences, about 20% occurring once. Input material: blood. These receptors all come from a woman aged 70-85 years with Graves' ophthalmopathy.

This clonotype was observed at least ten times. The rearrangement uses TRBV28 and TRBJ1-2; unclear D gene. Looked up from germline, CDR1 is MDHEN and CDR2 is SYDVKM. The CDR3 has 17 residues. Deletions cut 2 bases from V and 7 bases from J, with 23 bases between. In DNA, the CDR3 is TGTGCCAGCAGTTTACTTGCCGCCGGCTCCAAAGGCGGTGGCTACACCTTC. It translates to CASSLLAAGSKGGGYTF.

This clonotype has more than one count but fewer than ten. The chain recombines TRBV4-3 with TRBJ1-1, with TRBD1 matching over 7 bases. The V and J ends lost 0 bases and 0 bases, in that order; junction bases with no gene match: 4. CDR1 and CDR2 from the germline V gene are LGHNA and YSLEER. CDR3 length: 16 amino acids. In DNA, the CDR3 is TGCGCCAGCAGCCAAGATCGGGACAGCCTGAACACTGAAGCTTTCTTT. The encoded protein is CASSQDRDSLNTEAFF.

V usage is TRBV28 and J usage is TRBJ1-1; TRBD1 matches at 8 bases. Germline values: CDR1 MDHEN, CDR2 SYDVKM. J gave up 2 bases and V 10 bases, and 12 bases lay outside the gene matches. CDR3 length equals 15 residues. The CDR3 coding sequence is TGTGCCACTACTTTCCCCAGGGGGCTCAACACTGAAGCTTTCTTT. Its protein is CATTFPRGLNTEAFF.

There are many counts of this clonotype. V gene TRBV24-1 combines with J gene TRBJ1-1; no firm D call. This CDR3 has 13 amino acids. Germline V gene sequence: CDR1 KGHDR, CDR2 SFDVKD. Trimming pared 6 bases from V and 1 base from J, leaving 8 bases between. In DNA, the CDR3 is TGTGCCACCAGTTATAGTTGGAACACTGAAGCTTTCTTT. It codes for CATSYSWNTEAFF.

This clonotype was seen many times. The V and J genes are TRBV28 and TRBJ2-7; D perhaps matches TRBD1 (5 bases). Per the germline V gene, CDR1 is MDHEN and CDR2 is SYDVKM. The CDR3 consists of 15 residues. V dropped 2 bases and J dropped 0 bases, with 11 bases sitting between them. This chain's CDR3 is CASSLKGLGSYEQYF. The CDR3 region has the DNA TGTGCCAGCAGTTTAAAGGGGCTAGGCTCCTACGAGCAGTACTTC.

The DNA of the CDR3 is TGTGCCACCAGTGTGTTACTTAGGAGCTCTGGGGCCAACGTCCTGACTTTC. Its protein product is CATSVLLRSSGANVLTF. This sequence joins TRBV24-1 and TRBJ2-6, with D uncertain. The CDR3 contains 17 residues. Germline loops: CDR1 KGHDR, CDR2 SFDVKD. V was cut by 5 bases and J by 0 bases, with 13 bases left in between.

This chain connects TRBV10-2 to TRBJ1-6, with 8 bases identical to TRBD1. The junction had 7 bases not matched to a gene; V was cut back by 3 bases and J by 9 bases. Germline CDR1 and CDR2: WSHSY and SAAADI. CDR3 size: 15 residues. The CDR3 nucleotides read TGCGCCAGCAGTGACCCGGGACAGGCTGGTTCACCCCTCCACTTT. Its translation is CASSDPGQAGSPLHF.

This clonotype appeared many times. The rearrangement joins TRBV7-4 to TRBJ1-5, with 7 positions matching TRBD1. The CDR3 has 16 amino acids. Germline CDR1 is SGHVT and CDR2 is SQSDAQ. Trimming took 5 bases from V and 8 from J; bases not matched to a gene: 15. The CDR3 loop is CASSRDRRGCVEPQHF. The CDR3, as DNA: TGTGCCAGCAGCCGGGACCGCAGGGGGTGTGTTGAGCCCCAGCATTTT.

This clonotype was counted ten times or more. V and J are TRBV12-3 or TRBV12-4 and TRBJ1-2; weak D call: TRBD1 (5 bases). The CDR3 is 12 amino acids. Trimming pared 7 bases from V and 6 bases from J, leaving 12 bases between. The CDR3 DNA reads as TGTGCCAGCAACGGGGCTCCAAATGGCTACACCTTC. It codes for CASNGAPNGYTF.

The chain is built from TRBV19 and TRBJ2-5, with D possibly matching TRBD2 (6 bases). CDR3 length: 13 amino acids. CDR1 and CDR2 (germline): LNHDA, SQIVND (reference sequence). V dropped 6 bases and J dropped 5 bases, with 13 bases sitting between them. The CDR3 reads CASSLNGGETQYF. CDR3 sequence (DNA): TGTGCCAGTAGCTTGAATGGAGGGGAGACCCAGTACTTC.

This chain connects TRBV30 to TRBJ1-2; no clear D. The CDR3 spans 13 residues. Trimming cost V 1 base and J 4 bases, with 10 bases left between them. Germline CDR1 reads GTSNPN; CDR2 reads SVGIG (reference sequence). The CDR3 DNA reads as TGTGCCTGGAGTGGGGCCGTGAGCTATGGCTACACCTTC. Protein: CAWSGAVSYGYTF. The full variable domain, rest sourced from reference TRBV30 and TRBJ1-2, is SQTIHQWPATLVQPVGSPLSLECTVEGTSNPNLYWYRQAAGRGLQLLFYSVGIGQISSEVPQNLSASRPQDRQFILSSKKLLLSDSGFYLCAWSGAVSYGYTFGSGTRLTVV.

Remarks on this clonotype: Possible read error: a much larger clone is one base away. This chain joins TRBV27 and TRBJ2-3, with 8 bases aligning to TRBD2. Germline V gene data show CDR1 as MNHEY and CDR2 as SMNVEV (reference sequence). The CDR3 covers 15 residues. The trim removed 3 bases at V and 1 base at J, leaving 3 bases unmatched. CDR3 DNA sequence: TGTGCCAGCAGTTTCGGGACTAGAGGCACAGATACGCAGTATTTT. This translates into CASSFGTRGTDTQYF.

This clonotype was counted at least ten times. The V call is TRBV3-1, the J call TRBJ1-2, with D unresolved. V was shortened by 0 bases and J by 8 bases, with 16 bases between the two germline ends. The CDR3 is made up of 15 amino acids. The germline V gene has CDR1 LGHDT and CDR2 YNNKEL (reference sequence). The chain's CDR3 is CASSQDGALGRGYTF. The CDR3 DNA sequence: TGTGCCAGCAGCCAAGACGGCGCCCTCGGGAGAGGCTACACCTTC.

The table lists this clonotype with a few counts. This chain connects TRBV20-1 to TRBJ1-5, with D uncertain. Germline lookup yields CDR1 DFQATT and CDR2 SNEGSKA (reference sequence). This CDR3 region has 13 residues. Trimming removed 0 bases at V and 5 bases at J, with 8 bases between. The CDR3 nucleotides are TGCAGTGCTAGAGATAGAAACCATCAGCCCCAGCATTTT. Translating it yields CSARDRNHQPQHF.

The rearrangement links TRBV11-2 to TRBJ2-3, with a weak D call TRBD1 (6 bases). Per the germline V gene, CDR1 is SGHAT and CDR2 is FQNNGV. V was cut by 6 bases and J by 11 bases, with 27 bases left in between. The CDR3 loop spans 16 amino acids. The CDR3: CASRAVETGRGILQYF. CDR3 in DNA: TGTGCCAGCAGGGCTGTGGAAACAGGGAGAGGGATCTTGCAGTATTTT.

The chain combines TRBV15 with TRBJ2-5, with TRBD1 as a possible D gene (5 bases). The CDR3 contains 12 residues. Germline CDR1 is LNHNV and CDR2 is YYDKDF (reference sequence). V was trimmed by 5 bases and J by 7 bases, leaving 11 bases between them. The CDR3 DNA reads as TGTGCCACCAGCCTCAGAAGGGGGACCCAGTACTTC. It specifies CATSLRRGTQYF.

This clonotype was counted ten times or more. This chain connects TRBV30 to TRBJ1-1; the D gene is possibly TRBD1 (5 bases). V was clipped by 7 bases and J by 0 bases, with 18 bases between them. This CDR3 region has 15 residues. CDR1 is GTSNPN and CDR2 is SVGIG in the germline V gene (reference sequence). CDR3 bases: TGTGCCTTTTCGCCGGGACGGACCATGAACACTGAAGCTTTCTTT. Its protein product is CAFSPGRTMNTEAFF.

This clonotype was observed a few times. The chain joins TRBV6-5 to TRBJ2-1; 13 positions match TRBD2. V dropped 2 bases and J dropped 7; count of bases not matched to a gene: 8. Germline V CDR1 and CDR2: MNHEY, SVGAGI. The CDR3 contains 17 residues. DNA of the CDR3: TGTGCCAGCAGTTACGGGTTTGGGACTAGCGGGAAAAATGAGCAGTTCTTC. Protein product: CASSYGFGTSGKNEQFF.

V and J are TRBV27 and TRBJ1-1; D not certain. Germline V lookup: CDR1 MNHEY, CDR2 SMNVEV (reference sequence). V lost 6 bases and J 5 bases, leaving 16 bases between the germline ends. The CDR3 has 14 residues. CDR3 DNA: TGTGCCAGCAGACCCCTCGCCAGAGGGACTGAAGCTTTCTTT. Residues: CASRPLARGTEAFF.

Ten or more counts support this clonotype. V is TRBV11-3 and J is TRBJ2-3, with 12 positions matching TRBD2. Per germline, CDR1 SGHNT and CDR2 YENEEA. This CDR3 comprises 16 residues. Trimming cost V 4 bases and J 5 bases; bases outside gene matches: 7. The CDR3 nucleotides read TGTGCCAGCAGCTCAAGGACTAGCGGGAATGGAGATACGCAGTATTTT. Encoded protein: CASSSRTSGNGDTQYF.

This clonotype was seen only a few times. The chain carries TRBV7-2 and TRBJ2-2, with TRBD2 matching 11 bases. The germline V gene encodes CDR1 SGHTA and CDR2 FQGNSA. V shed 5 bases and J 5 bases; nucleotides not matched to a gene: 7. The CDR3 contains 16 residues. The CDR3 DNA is TGTGCCAGCAGCATTAATAGCGGGAGGGATACCGGGGAGCTGTTTTTT. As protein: CASSINSGRDTGELFF.

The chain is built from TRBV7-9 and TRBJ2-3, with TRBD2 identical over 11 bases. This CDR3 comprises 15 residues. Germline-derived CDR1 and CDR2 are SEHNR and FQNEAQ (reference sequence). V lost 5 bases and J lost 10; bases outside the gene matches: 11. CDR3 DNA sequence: TGTGCCAGCAGCGGGGAACTAGCGGGAGTGAGTGCGCAGTATTTT. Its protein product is CASSGELAGVSAQYF.